This T cell receptor (beta chain) was identified in a study of blood T cell repertoires in COVID-19. Original analysis: Amplification of reference gene primers was used by the study to estimate nucleated cell counts. Some clones are missing from TCRdb's copy, which holds only in-frame ones; the method was immunoSEQ multiplex PCR. Clonal size and the V and J genes are those of that table, whereas D and trimming came from the DNA. The sample has 250,000 to 300,000 clones; 85% to 90% are singletons. Seattle cases were enrolled at active infection and followed longitudinally. Per germline, CDR1 LGHDT and CDR2 YNNKEL (reference sequence). The CDR3 totals 12 residues. V lost 0 bases, J lost 14 bases, and 4 bases stayed unmatched.

Specimen: peripheral blood. V gene TRBV3-1 (or the pseudogene TRBV3-2) combines with J gene TRBJ2-1; TRBD2 matches 7 bases. This receptor was taken from a woman aged 55-69 years with COVID-19, enrolled during active disease. As DNA, the CDR3 is TGTGCCAGCAGCCAAGATTGGGGGGGGGAGTTCTTC. Amino acid sequence: CASSQDWGGEFF.